The clone carrying this T cell receptor (beta chain) was picked up a small number of times. This CDR3 is built from 17 residues. Germline V gene lookup returns CDR1 SGHTA and CDR2 FQGNSA. V dropped 2 bases and J dropped 2 bases, with 17 bases sitting between them. This sample was taken from a study of human T cells and chemical hapten exposure. TCRdb reanalysed the RACE reads using MiXCR and keeps one entry per CDR3 protein. The data hold 75,000 to 100,000 distinct CDR3 sequences, with around 12% observed a single time. The time point: patch test 1, 2 weeks after DPC sensitization. Indicated treatment: therapeutic diphenylcyclopropenone sensitization with weekly scalp DPC.

The genes are TRBV7-2 and TRBJ2-3; the D gene is possibly TRBD2 (6 bases). The clonotype comes from a woman aged 40 to 50 with alopecia areata. Some clones in this sample may be carry-over from other donors' samples. The source was whole blood, collected in connection with sensitization to the hapten diphenylcyclopropenone (DPC). The CDR3 loop reads CASSLLVGRGYTDTQYF. The CDR3 coding sequence is TGTGCCAGCAGCTTATTGGTCGGGCGGGGATACACAGATACGCAGTATTTT.